The 9 T cell receptor beta chains given below trace back to one sample, sequenced in a study of shared clonotypes between healthy human individuals. TCRdb's copy holds only in-frame clones and misses some; the assay was immunoSEQ multiplex PCR. The table records 1,100,000 or so clones, around three quarters of them present only once. The sample was memory CD4+ T cells from PBMCs. Described subset: CD45RA-negative fraction. Receptors were obtained from a man in his late teens or twenties in good health. Some clones in this sample may be carry-over from other donors' samples.

This clone came up once. The rearrangement uses TRBV7-9 and TRBJ2-1; D not certain. Germline CDR1 and CDR2: SEHNR and FQNEAQ (reference sequence). CDR3 size: 15 residues. V gave up 5 bases and J gave up 8 bases, with 19 bases separating them. DNA for the CDR3: TGTGCCAGCAGCCTTACAAGGGCCCGAGGCGATGAGCAGTTCTTC. Translation: CASSLTRARGDEQFF.

This clone came up a few times. Here the CDR3 DNA reads TGTGCCAGCAGCTTATTCCCCAGCGATAAGTACGAGCAGTACTTC. It yields the protein CASSLFPSDKYEQYF. The chain employs TRBV7-3 and TRBJ2-7, with no clear D. This CDR3 spans 15 amino acids. Germline values: CDR1 SGHTA, CDR2 FQGTGA. V was pared by 2 bases and J by 4 bases, with 15 bases between. Using reference TRBV7-3 and TRBJ2-7 for the parts outside the CDR3, the full variable domain is GAGVSQTPSNKVTEKGKYVELRCDPISGHTALYWYRQSLGQGPEFLIYFQGTGAADDSGLPNDRFFAVRPEGSVSTLKIQRTERGDSAVYLCASSLFPSDKYEQYFGPGTRLTVT.

This clone was counted between two and nine times. The chain employs TRBV4-1 and TRBJ1-1, with TRBD1 as a possible D gene (5 bases). Germline V gene sequence: CDR1 MGHRA, CDR2 YSYEKL. This CDR3 is built from 16 residues. Trimming took off 0 bases at V and 1 base at J, with 12 bases between the two ends. CDR3 sequence: CASSQDPLTANTEAFF. DNA for the CDR3: TGCGCCAGCAGCCAAGATCCCCTGACAGCGAACACTGAAGCTTTCTTT.

Written as DNA, the CDR3 is TGTGCCATCAGTGAGAGGGGGACCACCTACGAGCAGTACTTC. Translated, it gives CAISERGTTYEQYF. The chain joins TRBV10-3 to TRBJ2-7; TRBD1 might be the D (6 bases). Germline V lookup: CDR1 ENHRY, CDR2 SYGVKD. V was clipped by 2 bases and J by 2 bases, with 10 bases between them. The CDR3 runs to 14 residues.

The V call is TRBV5-1, the J call TRBJ2-7; possibly TRBD1 for D (5 bases). V gave up 0 bases and J gave up 9 bases, with 13 bases separating them. This CDR3 spans 13 amino acids. The germline gives CDR1 SGHRS, CDR2 YFSETQ. For the CDR3, the DNA is TGCGCCAGCAGCTTGGCTGGCCAGCAGGGGCAGTACTTC. Its protein product is CASSLAGQQGQYF.

About this clone: This specimen includes other DNA sequences encoding the same CDR3. The chain joins TRBV11-2 to TRBJ2-7; D not certain. Trimming took 5 bases from V and 4 from J, leaving 6 bases between them. The germline CDR1 and CDR2 sequences are SGHAT and FQNNGV. This CDR3 spans 11 amino acids. The CDR3 protein is CASSRAYEQYF. The CDR3 DNA follows: TGTGCCAGCAGCAGGGCTTACGAGCAGTACTTC.

This clone has just one count. The chain combines TRBV7-9 with TRBJ1-2; 12 bases fit TRBD1. This CDR3 has 16 amino acids. Germline trimming cut 1 base from V and 7 bases from J; bases unmatched to any gene: 7. Germline lookup yields CDR1 SEHNR and CDR2 FQNEAQ (reference sequence). The CDR3 bases are TGTGCCAGCAGCTTAGGCGGACCGGGACAGGGGGCTGGCTACACCTTC. Its translation is CASSLGGPGQGAGYTF.

V usage is TRBV4-3 and J usage is TRBJ2-1; TRBD2 matches 9 bases. The CDR3 totals 17 residues. The V and J ends lost 0 bases and 6 bases, in that order; junction bases with no gene match: 9. Germline CDR1 is LGHNA and CDR2 is YSLEER. The CDR3 here is CASSQDPLAGVRNEQFF. The CDR3 DNA sequence: TGCGCCAGCAGCCAAGATCCCTTAGCGGGAGTTCGCAATGAGCAGTTCTTC.

In this sample, this clone turned up once. A far larger clone is one base from this, pointing to a likely read error. Other nucleotide sequences from this sample produce the same CDR3. The rearrangement joins TRBV7-2 to TRBJ1-2; D unclear. The CDR3 runs to 12 residues. CDR1 is SGHTA, CDR2 FQGNSA, per germline. Trimming removed 2 bases at V and 4 bases at J, with 5 bases between. DNA for the CDR3: TGTGCCAGCAGCTTATCTGGCTATGGCTACACCTTC. It codes for CASSLSGYGYTF.